This T cell receptor (beta chain) originates from a study of blood T cell repertoires in COVID-19. Study processing details: Nucleated cell counts were estimated from reference gene primer amplification. Method: immunoSEQ multiplex PCR; TCRdb's copy keeps in-frame clones and lacks some. V, J and clone size were drawn from that table, and D and trimming were deduced from the DNA. The table shows just under 150,000 clones, with approximately 86% occurring only once. This CDR3 has 13 amino acids. Unmatched junction bases numbered 4, after V lost 3 bases and J lost 2 bases. Germline CDR1 and CDR2: GTSNPN and SVGIG (reference sequence).

The clonotype was recovered from a woman in her forties or fifties with acute or convalescent COVID-19. This rearrangement joins TRBV30 to TRBJ2-7; 7 nucleotides agree with TRBD2. The sample consisted of peripheral blood. CDR3 protein: CAWRIGLAYEQYF. The CDR3 DNA is TGTGCCTGGAGGATAGGACTAGCCTACGAGCAGTACTTC.